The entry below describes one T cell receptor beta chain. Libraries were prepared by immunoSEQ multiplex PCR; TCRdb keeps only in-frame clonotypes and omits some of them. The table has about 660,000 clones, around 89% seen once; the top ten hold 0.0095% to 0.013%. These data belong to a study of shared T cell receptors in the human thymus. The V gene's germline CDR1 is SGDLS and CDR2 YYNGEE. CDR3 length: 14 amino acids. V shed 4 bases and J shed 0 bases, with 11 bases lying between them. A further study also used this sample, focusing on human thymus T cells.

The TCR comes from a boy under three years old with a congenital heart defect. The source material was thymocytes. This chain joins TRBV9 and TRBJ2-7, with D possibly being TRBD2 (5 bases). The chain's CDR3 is CASSPGLSSYEQYF. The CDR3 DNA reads TGTGCCAGCAGCCCAGGACTGAGCTCCTACGAGCAGTACTTC.